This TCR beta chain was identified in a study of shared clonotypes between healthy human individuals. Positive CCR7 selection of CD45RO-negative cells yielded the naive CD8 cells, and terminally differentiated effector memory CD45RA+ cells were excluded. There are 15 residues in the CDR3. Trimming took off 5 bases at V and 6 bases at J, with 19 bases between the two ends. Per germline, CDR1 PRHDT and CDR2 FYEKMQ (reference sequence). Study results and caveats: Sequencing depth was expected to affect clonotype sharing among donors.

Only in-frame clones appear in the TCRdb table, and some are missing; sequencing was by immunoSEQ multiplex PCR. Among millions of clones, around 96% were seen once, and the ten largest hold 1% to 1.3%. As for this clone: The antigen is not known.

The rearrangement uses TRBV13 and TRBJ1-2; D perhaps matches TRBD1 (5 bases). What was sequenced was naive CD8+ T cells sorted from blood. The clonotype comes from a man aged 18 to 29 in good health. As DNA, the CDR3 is TGTGCCAGCAGCCTCGGTACAGGTGGTAATGATGGCTACACCTTC. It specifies CASSLGTGGNDGYTF.